This record covers a single T cell receptor (beta chain). This clonotype has only a few counts. Its antigen specificity is not known. No qualities accompany the bases; no much larger clone lies one base away. The source of the sample is a study of T cells in Graves' hyperthyroidism and ophthalmopathy (dated by TCRdb to about 2019). About the investigation overall: Peripheral blood was collected at initial diagnosis, before any treatment. To identify TCR V-J signatures that set the groups apart, the researchers used a discovery cohort of about a hundred patients, made up of roughly 45 with Graves' ophthalmopathy and about 60 with stable Graves' hyperthyroidism. The approximately 100 discovery patients were randomly divided into training and test sets at a 7:3 ratio. Once sampling was done, hyperthyroidism patients were given methimazole at a starting dose of 30 mg daily, whereas ophthalmopathy patients were given high-dose intravenous methylprednisolone. The study also compared thyroid tissue and blood T-cell repertoires from several Graves' hyperthyroidism patients. TCR Vbeta CDR3 sequencing of some 140 peripheral blood samples (approximately 44 ophthalmopathy, under 80 hyperthyroidism and roughly 17 progressor patients) is reported in the paper. Whether ophthalmopathy could be predicted prospectively was tested in an independent validation cohort made up of roughly 19 hyperthyroidism patients plus 17 patients who later progressed to ophthalmopathy. The full study reports these points: In validation, the model predicted progression to ophthalmopathy a median of 6.5 months before onset, with approximately 68% sensitivity and about 72% specificity. Most expanded thyroid clonotypes (frequency above 0.001) were also found in blood, which suggests that blood repertoires may mirror thyroid immune responses. Sample size was not statistically predetermined, and investigators were not blinded to group allocation. In cross-validation, a model built on a 13 V-J signature told ophthalmopathy apart from stable hyperthyroidism with 85% to 90% sensitivity and roughly 83% specificity, and in testing the same model reached 80%/75%.

Stable Graves' hyperthyroidism was defined as the absence of progression to ophthalmopathy over 18 months of follow-up. Hyperthyroidism patients were aged 18 to 65 years and newly diagnosed, with disease duration of less than 2 months. The study excluded patients with uncontrolled infections, other autoimmune diseases, pregnancy or lactation. Diagnoses relied on clinical symptoms, serum thyroxine and TRAb, thyroid ultrasound and orbital computed tomography. PBMCs were separated from around 9.1 ml of fresh peripheral blood using Ficoll-Paque density gradient centrifugation. Total RNA was extracted with Trizol reagent, and quality was checked on an Agilent 2100 Bioanalyzer. Amplification of TCR beta CDR3 regions was carried out from RNA transcripts. For the first round of RT-PCR on the TCR CDR3, the HTBI primer set was used together with the Qiagen OneStep RT-PCR kit. A second multiplex PCR round built the libraries, followed by size selection and purification. Sequencing of the libraries was done on an Illumina HiSeq2000 using paired-end 100 bp reads. From the authors' description of their analysis: SOAPnuke was used to process the raw data, removing reads that contained adapters or uncalled bases, had a mean Phred below 15, or lacked an exact match to the constant primer or identifier. COPE v1.2.5 was used to merge high-quality paired reads, and clonotypes were defined as unique nucleotide sequences. MiTCR v1.1 was used to align clonotypes to the IMGT TRBV, TRBD and TRBJ reference segments. Analysis was restricted to V-J combinations with a frequency above 0.0001, which covered just over 98% of repertoires. A TCS score was defined as the ratio between F50 (clonal expansion) and ExV (chaos), using BLOSUM62-based TCRdist between CDR3 peptides within each V-J. Welch's t-statistics and random forest reduced some 510 V-J features to 10 to 15, which were used in a naive Bayes classifier (R e1071). In TCRdb, the public reads were trimmed at Q25 with fastp and aligned with MiXCR, with productive beta chains retained. For every CDR3 protein sequence, its rows merge into one entry that carries the most common genes and DNA. In this record, the V and J calls reflect TCRdb's handling and not the investigators' own analysis. The sample table records around 350,000 distinct CDR3 sequences; 25% of these occur just once. Around 70% of the sample is in the top ten clones.

This sequence originates from a man between 45 and 60 years old with Graves' hyperthyroidism. The material sequenced was blood.

The DNA reads TGTGCCTGGAGTTCTCAGGGGGATACGCAGTATTTT. Its translation is CAWSSQGDTQYF. In this chain, TRBV30 is recombined with TRBJ2-3; the D segment could be TRBD1, given 6 matching bases. Via the germline V gene (reference sequence), CDR1 is GTSNPN and CDR2 SVGIG. The CDR3 covers 12 residues, taking in both the cysteine and the phenylalanine. Only the CDR3 DNA stays, 36 bases, in frame from base 1. The junction carries 9 bases between V and J, which are trimmed by 2 bases and 6 bases respectively.